The clone carrying this TCR beta chain was counted between two and nine times. This sample is part of a study of T-cell reconstitution after alpha-beta-depleted transplantation in children. TCRbeta library construction was performed incorporating unique molecular identifiers. TCRdb re-analysed the PCR reads in MiXCR, keeping a single row per CDR3 protein. The data show around 600,000 distinct CDR3 sequences, approximately 15% seen once. There are 15 residues in the CDR3. V lost 3 bases and J 3 bases, leaving 12 bases between the germline ends. Germline V CDR1 and CDR2: MNHEY, SMNVEV (reference sequence).

The receptor was derived from a human donor who donated a stem cell graft to a child with acute myeloid leukemia. This chain connects TRBV27 to TRBJ2-1; TRBD2 is a possible D gene (5 bases). The sequencing used PBMCs from the stem cell graft donor, collected from the stem cell graft. The CDR3 loop is CASSLVPTNYNEQFF. The CDR3 DNA reads TGTGCCAGCAGTTTGGTCCCGACTAACTACAATGAGCAGTTCTTC.